Listed below are T cell receptor beta chains from one sample, sequenced in a study of blood T cell repertoires in COVID-19. This table comes from immunoSEQ multiplex PCR, and its TCRdb copy is limited to in-frame clones, with some not included. The repertoire holds about 240,000 clones, with about four fifths as singletons. The sample taken for sequencing was peripheral blood. The origin of the receptors is a man aged 25-45 years who had recovered from COVID-19. Each CDR3 is given with its conserved first and last residue. Fields, in order: J gene, D gene, clone size, V gene, CDR3 DNA, CDR3 protein. D genes are given only for firm matches. Clone size is shown for a subset of rows, as once, few, many or a class of expanded clone.

TRBJ1-5	TRBD1	-	TRBV5-5	TGTGCCAGCAGCTTTGAGGGGGCTCATCAGCCCCAGCATTTT	CASSFEGAHQPQHF
TRBJ2-2	-	few	TRBV19	TGTGCCTCCCAGGGGCCAGGGGCCCTTGTAGGGGAGCTGTTTTTT	CASQGPGALVGELFF
TRBJ1-3	TRBD1	-	TRBV6-5	TGTGCCAGCAGTTATCACTACCGGGACAGGCGAAACACCATATATTTT	CASSYHYRDRRNTIYF
TRBJ1-2	-	once	TRBV4-1	TGCGCCAGCAGCCAGTTGCGGCAGCCTCTCTATGGCTACACCTTC	CASSQLRQPLYGYTF
TRBJ1-4	-	-	TRBV4-2	TGTGCCAGCAGTCGTTGGAGGCAGGCTAATGAAAAACTGTTTTTT	CASSRWRQANEKLFF
TRBJ1-2	TRBD1	-	TRBV27	TGTGCCAGCAGACCCGAGGGGACAGGGGCGACGTATGGCTACACCTTC	CASRPEGTGATYGYTF
TRBJ2-5	TRBD2	-	TRBV3-1/TRBV3-2	TGTGCCAGCAGCCAAGATGGGCTAGCGGGGGTGGGGGAGACCCAGTACTTC	CASSQDGLAGVGETQYF
TRBJ1-2	-	-	TRBV9	TGTGCCAGCAGCACCCAACAGGGTGAGGACTATGGCTACACCTTC	CASSTQQGEDYGYTF
TRBJ2-1	-	-	TRBV2	TGTGCCAGCAGCCGGGACTCCGATGAGCAGTTCTTC	CASSRDSDEQFF
TRBJ2-3	TRBD2	-	TRBV28	TGTGCCAGCAGTCACGTGGCGGGGGGCACAGATACGCAGTATTTT	CASSHVAGGTDTQYF
TRBJ2-5	-	-	TRBV2	TGTGCCACAGGACCGTTAGGAGGGGTAGAGACCCAGTACTTC	CATGPLGGVETQYF
TRBJ1-5	TRBD1	-	TRBV19	TGTGCCAGTAGTCGGGACAGTAGCAATCAGCCCCAGCATTTT	CASSRDSSNQPQHF
TRBJ2-7	TRBD2	-	TRBV10-3	TGTGCCATAATGCAAACTGGGGGGGGAGAGCAGTACTTC	CAIMQTGGGEQYF
TRBJ1-3	TRBD1	-	TRBV10-3	TGTGCCATCACCCCGAGGGGGCAGGGGCCCTCTGGAAACACCATATATTTT	CAITPRGQGPSGNTIYF
TRBJ1-3	TRBD1	-	TRBV4-1	TGCGCCAGCAGCCCCTCTCAGGGGGCGAGCGGAAACACCATATATTTT	CASSPSQGASGNTIYF
TRBJ2-1	-	-	TRBV4-2	TGTGCCAGCAGCCAAGAACAGGGTTCTAGGTACAATGAGCAGTTCTTC	CASSQEQGSRYNEQFF
TRBJ1-6	TRBD1	once	TRBV5-1	TGCGCCAGCAGCCAGGACAGGGGAGGAGAGTCACCCCTCCACTTT	CASSQDRGGESPLHF
TRBJ1-1	TRBD1	-	TRBV11-2	TGTGCCAGCAGCTTATTCAGGGGGATGAACACTGAAGCTTTCTTT	CASSLFRGMNTEAFF
TRBJ1-2	-	-	TRBV6-2/TRBV6-3	TGTGCCAGCAGTTCGGTGCGGGGGAGCTATGGCTACACCTTC	CASSSVRGSYGYTF
TRBJ1-4	-	once	TRBV4-1	TGCGCCAGCAGCCAAGCAACAGCAACTAATGAAAAACTGTTTTTT	CASSQATATNEKLFF
TRBJ2-5	-	-	TRBV2	TGTGCCAGCAGTGGCGGCGGGCCCACCGGAGAGACCCAGTACTTC	CASSGGGPTGETQYF
TRBJ2-2	TRBD2	-	TRBV27	TGTGCCAGCCGACTAGCCCTGAACACCGGGGAGCTGTTTTTT	CASRLALNTGELFF
TRBJ2-7	-	-	TRBV5-4	TGTGCCAGCAGCTTGGACGGGGGGCTCCTCCTTTCCTACGAGCAGTACTTC	CASSLDGGLLLSYEQYF
TRBJ2-2	TRBD1	-	TRBV10-1	TGCGCCAGCAGCCGGGACCGATATGTAACATTGTGGGGACAGGGATACACCGGGGAGCTGTTTTTT	CASSRDRYVTLWGQGYTGELFF
TRBJ1-3	TRBD1	once	TRBV6-5	TGTGCCAGCAGGGGGACAGGGTTGTCTGGAAACACCATATATTTT	CASRGTGLSGNTIYF
TRBJ1-5	-	-	TRBV6-4	TGTGCCAGCAGTGACTCCCGACAATTACTAGGCCAATATAGCAATCAGCCCCAGCATTTT	CASSDSRQLLGQYSNQPQHF
TRBJ1-5	-	few	TRBV3-1/TRBV3-2	TGTGCCAGCAGCCCTCGGGGCAATCAGCCCCAGCATTTT	CASSPRGNQPQHF
TRBJ2-1	TRBD2	-	TRBV7-3	TGTGCCAGCAGCCCAAGCGGGGGGGCCTACAATGAGCAGTTCTTC	CASSPSGGAYNEQFF
TRBJ2-1	TRBD1	-	TRBV14	TGTGCCAGCAGCCAAAGGACAGGGGGCCCATGGTTCTTC	CASSQRTGGPWFF
TRBJ2-3	-	-	TRBV27	TGTGCCAGCAGTTCCTTGAGTTCAGATACGCAGTATTTT	CASSSLSSDTQYF
TRBJ2-3	-	-	TRBV11-2	TGTGCCAGCAGCACGCAGTTTAGCACAGATACGCAGTATTTT	CASSTQFSTDTQYF
TRBJ2-1	TRBD1	-	TRBV3-1/TRBV3-2	TGTGCCAGCAGCCTGGACAGGGGTCACAATGAGCAGTTCTTC	CASSLDRGHNEQFF
TRBJ2-3	TRBD1	-	TRBV5-1	TGCGCCAGCAGCGTACAGGGGTCCGGTACTGATACGCAGTATTTT	CASSVQGSGTDTQYF
TRBJ1-2	TRBD1	-	TRBV4-1	TGCGCCAGCAGCCAAGACCTAGAGACAGGGTATGGCTACACCTTC	CASSQDLETGYGYTF
TRBJ1-1	-	-	TRBV19	TGTGCCACTAAACAACGGGTCCTCAGCCGCCAGCCCACTGAAGCTTTCTTT	CATKQRVLSRQPTEAFF
TRBJ2-5	-	-	TRBV25-1	TGTGCCAGCAGACAGGGAATCCAAGAGACCCAGTACTTC	CASRQGIQETQYF
TRBJ2-5	TRBD1	-	TRBV6-5	TGTGCCAGCAGTTCGGGACAGGGGGTTAGGGAGACCCAGTACTTC	CASSSGQGVRETQYF
TRBJ2-1	-	-	TRBV7-9	TGTGCCAGCAGCCCTATAAGCCTGATGAGGACAAATTCCTACAATGAGCAGTTCTTC	CASSPISLMRTNSYNEQFF
TRBJ2-3	TRBD2	-	TRBV5-5	TGTGCCAGCAGCTCAGGGACTAGCGGGGGCCTCACAGATACGCAGTATTTT	CASSSGTSGGLTDTQYF
TRBJ1-5	-	-	TRBV19	TGTGCCAGTAGTGGCGGGGCGCAGCCCCAGCATTTT	CASSGGAQPQHF
TRBJ2-5	-	-	TRBV5-1	TGCGCCAGCAGCTTGGGGGCGGGCCAAGAGACCCAGTACTTC	CASSLGAGQETQYF
TRBJ1-6	TRBD1	few	TRBV9	TGTGCCAGCAGCGTCCGGGACAGCAAAAATAATTCACCCCTCCACTTT	CASSVRDSKNNSPLHF
TRBJ1-2	-	-	TRBV28	TGTGCCAGCAGGCTGGGACAAAGGCTGAACTATGGCTACACCTTC	CASRLGQRLNYGYTF
TRBJ2-2	TRBD1	-	TRBV19	TGTGCCAGTAGTATAGATATCGACAGGGGGCTTGCCGGGGAGCTGTTTTTT	CASSIDIDRGLAGELFF